Listed below are T cell receptor beta chains from one sample, sequenced in a study of blood T cell repertoires in COVID-19. The repertoire was sequenced with immunoSEQ multiplex PCR; TCRdb's copy has only in-frame clones and lacks some. The sample lists under 150,000 clones, approximately 81% seen once, with about 4% in the top ten. Input material: peripheral blood. Receptors originate from a woman aged 80 or over with acute or convalescent COVID-19. Both conserved end residues are part of each CDR3. Each record gives: clone size, V gene, D gene, J gene, CDR3 DNA, CDR3 protein. A D gene is named only where the DNA matches it firmly. Where a row states a size, it is once, few, many or the class of an expanded clone; other rows omit it.

clone_size: NA; v_call: TRBV5-5; d_call: TRBD2; j_call: TRBJ2-5; cdr3_nt: TGTGCCAGCAGCTTGGATGCGGGAGGCCCCGAGACCCAGTACTTC; cdr3_aa: CASSLDAGGPETQYF
clone_size: NA; v_call: TRBV29-1; d_call: TRBD2; j_call: TRBJ2-2; cdr3_nt: TGCAGCGTTGAGGGGACTAGCGGGGGGAACACCGGGGAGCTGTTTTTT; cdr3_aa: CSVEGTSGGNTGELFF
clone_size: NA; v_call: TRBV9; d_call: TRBD1; j_call: TRBJ1-1; cdr3_nt: TGTGCCAGCAGACCCTATCCTCCGGGACAGCCCTCAGAAGCTTTCTTT; cdr3_aa: CASRPYPPGQPSEAFF
clone_size: once; v_call: TRBV7-2; d_call: TRBD2; j_call: TRBJ2-1; cdr3_nt: TGTGCCAGCAGCCCAAAAGGACTAGCGGGGGTTGGTGAGCAGTTCTTC; cdr3_aa: CASSPKGLAGVGEQFF
clone_size: NA; v_call: TRBV5-6; d_call: NA; j_call: TRBJ2-5; cdr3_nt: TGTGCCTCCGTCGTCGGCGGGGGCTTTGAAGAGACCCAGTACTTC; cdr3_aa: CASVVGGGFEETQYF
clone_size: NA; v_call: TRBV7-2; d_call: NA; j_call: TRBJ2-1; cdr3_nt: TGTGCCAGCAGCTCCAGTCAAAACCAGTTCTTC; cdr3_aa: CASSSSQNQFF
clone_size: once; v_call: TRBV27; d_call: TRBD2; j_call: TRBJ2-5; cdr3_nt: TGTGCCAGCAGTATAATGGGACTAACGGGCGGATCGGAGACCCAGTACTTC; cdr3_aa: CASSIMGLTGGSETQYF
clone_size: NA; v_call: TRBV5-5; d_call: NA; j_call: TRBJ1-5; cdr3_nt: TGTGCCAGCAGCTTGTTGGCGGCCAATAGCAATCAGCCCCAGCATTTT; cdr3_aa: CASSLLAANSNQPQHF
clone_size: NA; v_call: TRBV7-2; d_call: NA; j_call: TRBJ2-7; cdr3_nt: TGTGCCAGCAGTCCTAGGGGAGGGGGGGCCTACGAGCAGTACTTC; cdr3_aa: CASSPRGGGAYEQYF
clone_size: NA; v_call: TRBV19; d_call: TRBD2; j_call: TRBJ2-6; cdr3_nt: TGTGCCAGTAGTCGGGGGGGCCTAAACTCTGGGGCCAACGTCCTGACTTTC; cdr3_aa: CASSRGGLNSGANVLTF
clone_size: NA; v_call: TRBV6-5; d_call: NA; j_call: TRBJ1-1; cdr3_nt: TGTGCCAGCAGTTACGAGTCTGAAGCTTTCTTT; cdr3_aa: CASSYESEAFF
clone_size: NA; v_call: TRBV11-2; d_call: TRBD2; j_call: TRBJ2-2; cdr3_nt: TGTGCCAGCAGCGCTAGACTAGCAGACTACACCGGGGAGCTGTTTTTT; cdr3_aa: CASSARLADYTGELFF
clone_size: NA; v_call: TRBV5-1; d_call: NA; j_call: TRBJ1-1; cdr3_nt: TGCGCCAGCAGAGAGGGCATGGGCACTGAAGCTTTCTTT; cdr3_aa: CASREGMGTEAFF
clone_size: few; v_call: TRBV5-1; d_call: NA; j_call: TRBJ2-5; cdr3_nt: TGCGCCAGCGCCGCGGGGTATGGCGAGACCCAGTACTTC; cdr3_aa: CASAAGYGETQYF
clone_size: NA; v_call: TRBV5-4; d_call: NA; j_call: TRBJ1-2; cdr3_nt: TGTGCCAGCAGCTTGGATGGGGCCATGGACTATGGCTACACCTTC; cdr3_aa: CASSLDGAMDYGYTF
clone_size: NA; v_call: TRBV7-2; d_call: TRBD2; j_call: TRBJ2-7; cdr3_nt: TGTGCCAGCAGCACACTAGCGGGGGCCTACGAGCAGTACTTC; cdr3_aa: CASSTLAGAYEQYF
clone_size: once; v_call: TRBV4-2; d_call: TRBD1; j_call: TRBJ1-2; cdr3_nt: TGTGCCAGCAGCGAACAGGGGGACTATGGCTACACCTTC; cdr3_aa: CASSEQGDYGYTF
clone_size: NA; v_call: TRBV6-1; d_call: TRBD1; j_call: TRBJ2-7; cdr3_nt: TGTGCCAGCAGTGAGTACTCACAGGGGACCAACGAGCAGTACTTC; cdr3_aa: CASSEYSQGTNEQYF
clone_size: NA; v_call: TRBV28; d_call: NA; j_call: TRBJ1-4; cdr3_nt: TGTGCCAGCGGGCCAGGGGATCGGGAAAAACTGTTTTTT; cdr3_aa: CASGPGDREKLFF
clone_size: NA; v_call: TRBV9; d_call: TRBD1; j_call: TRBJ1-2; cdr3_nt: TGTGCCAGCAGCTACGATCGATGGACAGGGGCTGGCTACACCTTC; cdr3_aa: CASSYDRWTGAGYTF
clone_size: NA; v_call: TRBV2; d_call: NA; j_call: TRBJ2-1; cdr3_nt: TGTGCCAGCAGCGGGGAAGCCCTCCGACGGCAGTTCTTC; cdr3_aa: CASSGEALRRQFF
clone_size: NA; v_call: TRBV2; d_call: TRBD1; j_call: TRBJ1-2; cdr3_nt: TGTGCCAGCAGGGGACAGGCCCCTAACTATGGCTACACCTTC; cdr3_aa: CASRGQAPNYGYTF
clone_size: NA; v_call: TRBV4-2; d_call: NA; j_call: TRBJ1-2; cdr3_nt: TGTGCCAGCAGCCAGCGGGGCTTTGGCTACACCTTC; cdr3_aa: CASSQRGFGYTF
clone_size: NA; v_call: TRBV6-1; d_call: TRBD1; j_call: TRBJ1-5; cdr3_nt: TGTGCCAGCAGTGAGAACAGGGGAGGTCAGCCCCAGCATTTT; cdr3_aa: CASSENRGGQPQHF
clone_size: NA; v_call: TRBV7-9; d_call: NA; j_call: TRBJ1-1; cdr3_nt: TGTGCCAGCAGCCCCCGCGCAGGGGTTGGTACTGAAGCTTTCTTT; cdr3_aa: CASSPRAGVGTEAFF
clone_size: NA; v_call: TRBV10-2; d_call: NA; j_call: TRBJ2-1; cdr3_nt: TGCGCCAGCAGTGAAAGTAAGCTTCCGTGGTTCTTC; cdr3_aa: CASSESKLPWFF
clone_size: NA; v_call: TRBV19; d_call: NA; j_call: TRBJ2-1; cdr3_nt: TGTGCCAGTAGTCCTTTCGTGGAGGCAGGAAGACACAATGAGCAGTTCTTC; cdr3_aa: CASSPFVEAGRHNEQFF
clone_size: NA; v_call: TRBV7-9; d_call: TRBD1; j_call: TRBJ1-5; cdr3_nt: TGTGCCAGCAGCCCCCCGACAGGGATTAGCAATCAGCCCCAGCATTTT; cdr3_aa: CASSPPTGISNQPQHF
clone_size: NA; v_call: TRBV5-1; d_call: NA; j_call: TRBJ2-2; cdr3_nt: TGCGCCAGCAGCTGGGGGACTGGAGTTGGGACCGGGGAGCTGTTTTTT; cdr3_aa: CASSWGTGVGTGELFF
clone_size: NA; v_call: TRBV4-1; d_call: NA; j_call: TRBJ1-1; cdr3_nt: TGCGCCAGCAGCCCCCCCCGGGTGGAGGGGAACACTGAAGCTTTCTTT; cdr3_aa: CASSPPRVEGNTEAFF
clone_size: once; v_call: TRBV4-3; d_call: NA; j_call: TRBJ1-4; cdr3_nt: TGCGCCAGCAGCCAAGAACCGAGGGGGGGACTTAATGAAAAACTGTTTTTT; cdr3_aa: CASSQEPRGGLNEKLFF
clone_size: NA; v_call: TRBV7-9; d_call: NA; j_call: TRBJ1-1; cdr3_nt: TGTGCCAGCAGCCCAGCTGGGCTTGTCACTGAAGCTTTCTTT; cdr3_aa: CASSPAGLVTEAFF
clone_size: NA; v_call: TRBV3-1/TRBV3-2; d_call: TRBD1; j_call: TRBJ1-1; cdr3_nt: TGTGCCAGCAGCCAAGAATACAGGGGCCCTGAAGCTTTCTTT; cdr3_aa: CASSQEYRGPEAFF
clone_size: NA; v_call: TRBV5-1; d_call: TRBD1; j_call: TRBJ1-1; cdr3_nt: TGCGCCAGCAGCATATCGACAGGGGGCACTGAAGCTTTCTTT; cdr3_aa: CASSISTGGTEAFF
clone_size: NA; v_call: TRBV7-9; d_call: NA; j_call: TRBJ2-1; cdr3_nt: TGTGCCAGCAGCTTACGGGACTTTTACTACAATGAGCAGTTCTTC; cdr3_aa: CASSLRDFYYNEQFF
clone_size: NA; v_call: TRBV5-1; d_call: TRBD1; j_call: TRBJ2-2; cdr3_nt: TGCGCCAGCAGCTTGGACAGGGGGTTGACCGGGGAGCTGTTTTTT; cdr3_aa: CASSLDRGLTGELFF
clone_size: NA; v_call: TRBV10-3; d_call: NA; j_call: TRBJ1-2; cdr3_nt: TGTGCCATCAGTGAAGCTCGCTATGGCTACACCTTC; cdr3_aa: CAISEARYGYTF
clone_size: few; v_call: TRBV12-3/TRBV12-4; d_call: NA; j_call: TRBJ1-1; cdr3_nt: TGTGCCAGCAGTTTTTGGGGGGAGGGTGAAGCTTTCTTT; cdr3_aa: CASSFWGEGEAFF
clone_size: few; v_call: TRBV6-5; d_call: TRBD2; j_call: TRBJ2-7; cdr3_nt: TGTGCCAGCAGAATGGGACTAGCGGTGGCCTACGAGCAGTACTTC; cdr3_aa: CASRMGLAVAYEQYF
clone_size: NA; v_call: TRBV15; d_call: TRBD2; j_call: TRBJ2-7; cdr3_nt: TGTGCCACCAGCAAAGCGGGAAGGAGCTCCTACGAGCAGTACTTC; cdr3_aa: CATSKAGRSSYEQYF
clone_size: NA; v_call: TRBV18; d_call: TRBD1; j_call: TRBJ1-1; cdr3_nt: TGTGCCAGCTCACCACCGCAGGGGGCGGGTGAAGCTTTCTTT; cdr3_aa: CASSPPQGAGEAFF
clone_size: NA; v_call: TRBV5-1; d_call: TRBD1; j_call: TRBJ1-4; cdr3_nt: TGCGCCAGCAGCGATGGGACAGGGGCGCGGAGTGAAAAACTGTTTTTT; cdr3_aa: CASSDGTGARSEKLFF
clone_size: NA; v_call: TRBV4-2; d_call: NA; j_call: TRBJ2-1; cdr3_nt: TGTGCCAGCAGCCTTAGCGGTGGGCGGGGAAGTCGCAATGAGCAGTTCTTC; cdr3_aa: CASSLSGGRGSRNEQFF
clone_size: NA; v_call: TRBV5-1; d_call: NA; j_call: TRBJ1-1; cdr3_nt: TGCGCCAGCAGCTTGGAGTGGGCGGGGAACACTGAAGCTTTCTTT; cdr3_aa: CASSLEWAGNTEAFF
clone_size: NA; v_call: TRBV4-1; d_call: NA; j_call: TRBJ1-6; cdr3_nt: TGCGCCAGCAGCCAAGATGTTAATTCAGATATCCCCCTCCACTTT; cdr3_aa: CASSQDVNSDIPLHF
clone_size: NA; v_call: TRBV6-5; d_call: TRBD1; j_call: TRBJ2-7; cdr3_nt: TGTGCCAGCAGTTCCATAGGACAGGGCCCCTACGAGCAGTACTTC; cdr3_aa: CASSSIGQGPYEQYF
clone_size: NA; v_call: TRBV3-1/TRBV3-2; d_call: TRBD1; j_call: TRBJ1-5; cdr3_nt: TGTGCCAGCAGTCGAACAGGGGAAGGGCCCCAGCATTTT; cdr3_aa: CASSRTGEGPQHF
clone_size: NA; v_call: TRBV18; d_call: NA; j_call: TRBJ2-1; cdr3_nt: TGTGCCAGCTCACCGGACTCTCTCGCCCATGAGCAGTTCTTC; cdr3_aa: CASSPDSLAHEQFF
clone_size: NA; v_call: TRBV11-1; d_call: TRBD2; j_call: TRBJ2-7; cdr3_nt: TGTGCCAGCAGCTCACTAGCGGGGAACTACGAGCAGTACTTC; cdr3_aa: CASSSLAGNYEQYF
clone_size: NA; v_call: TRBV5-1; d_call: TRBD1; j_call: TRBJ2-3; cdr3_nt: TGCGCCAGCAGCTACGGGACAGGGGGCACAGATACGCAGTATTTT; cdr3_aa: CASSYGTGGTDTQYF